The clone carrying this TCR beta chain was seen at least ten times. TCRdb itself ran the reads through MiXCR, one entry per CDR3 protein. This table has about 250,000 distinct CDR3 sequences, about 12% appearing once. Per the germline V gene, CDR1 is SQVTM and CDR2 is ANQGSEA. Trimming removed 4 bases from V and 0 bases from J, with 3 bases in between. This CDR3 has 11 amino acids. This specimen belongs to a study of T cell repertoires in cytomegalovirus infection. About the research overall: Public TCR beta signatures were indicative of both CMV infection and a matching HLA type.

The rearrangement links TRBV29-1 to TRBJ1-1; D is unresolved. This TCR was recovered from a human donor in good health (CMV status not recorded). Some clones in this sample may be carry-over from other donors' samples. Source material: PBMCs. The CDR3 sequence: CSVALNTEAFF. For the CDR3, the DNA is TGCAGCGTTGCTTTGAACACTGAAGCTTTCTTT.